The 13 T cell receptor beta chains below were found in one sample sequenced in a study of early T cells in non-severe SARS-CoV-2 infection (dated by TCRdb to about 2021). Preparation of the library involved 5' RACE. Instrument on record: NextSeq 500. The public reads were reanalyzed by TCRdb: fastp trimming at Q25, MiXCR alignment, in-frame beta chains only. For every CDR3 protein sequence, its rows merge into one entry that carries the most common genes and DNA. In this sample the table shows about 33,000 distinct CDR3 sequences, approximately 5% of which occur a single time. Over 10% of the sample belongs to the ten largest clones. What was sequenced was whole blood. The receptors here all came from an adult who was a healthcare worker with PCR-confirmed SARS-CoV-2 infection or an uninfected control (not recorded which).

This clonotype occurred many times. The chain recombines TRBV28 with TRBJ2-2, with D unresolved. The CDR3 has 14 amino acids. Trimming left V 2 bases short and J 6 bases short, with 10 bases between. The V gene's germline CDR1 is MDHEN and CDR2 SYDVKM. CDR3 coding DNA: TGTGCCAGCAGTTTAGGCTCGGGCGCCGGGGAGCTGTTTTTT. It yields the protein CASSLGSGAGELFF.

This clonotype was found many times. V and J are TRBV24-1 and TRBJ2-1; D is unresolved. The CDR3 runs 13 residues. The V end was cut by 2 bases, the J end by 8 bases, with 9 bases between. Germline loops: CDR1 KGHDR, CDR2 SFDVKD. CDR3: CATSDSLADEQFF. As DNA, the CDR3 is TGTGCCACCAGTGATTCCCTTGCGGATGAGCAGTTCTTC.

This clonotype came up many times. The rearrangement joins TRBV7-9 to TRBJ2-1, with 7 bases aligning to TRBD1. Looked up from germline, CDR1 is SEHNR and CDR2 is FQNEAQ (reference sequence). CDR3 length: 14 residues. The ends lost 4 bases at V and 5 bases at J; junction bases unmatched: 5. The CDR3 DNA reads TGTGCCAGCAGCTGGCTCGGGACAGACAATGAGCAGTTCTTC. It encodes CASSWLGTDNEQFF.

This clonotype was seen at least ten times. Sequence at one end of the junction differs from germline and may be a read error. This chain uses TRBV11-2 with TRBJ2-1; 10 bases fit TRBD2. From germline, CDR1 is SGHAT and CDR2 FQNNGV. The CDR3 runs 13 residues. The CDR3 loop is CASRLAGGNEQFF. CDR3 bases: TGTGCCAGCAGATTAGCGGGGGGCAATGAGCAGTTCTTC.

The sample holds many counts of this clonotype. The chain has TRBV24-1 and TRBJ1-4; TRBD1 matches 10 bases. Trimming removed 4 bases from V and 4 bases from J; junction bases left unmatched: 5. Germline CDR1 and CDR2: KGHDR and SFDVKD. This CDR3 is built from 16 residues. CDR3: CATSDTRTGGNEKLFF. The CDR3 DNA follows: TGTGCCACCAGTGACACCCGGACAGGGGGTAATGAAAAACTGTTTTTT.

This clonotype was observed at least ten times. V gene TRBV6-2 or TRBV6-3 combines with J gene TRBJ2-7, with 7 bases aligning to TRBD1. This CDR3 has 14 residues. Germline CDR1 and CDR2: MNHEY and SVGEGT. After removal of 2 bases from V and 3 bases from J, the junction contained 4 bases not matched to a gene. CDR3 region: CASSYGQASYEQYF. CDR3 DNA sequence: TGTGCCAGCAGTTACGGACAGGCAAGCTACGAGCAGTACTTC.

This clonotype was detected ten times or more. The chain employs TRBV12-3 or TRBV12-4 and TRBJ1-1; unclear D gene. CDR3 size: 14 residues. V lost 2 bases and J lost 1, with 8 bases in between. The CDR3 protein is CASSLIDKNTEAFF. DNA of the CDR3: TGTGCCAGCAGTTTAATCGACAAGAACACTGAAGCTTTCTTT.

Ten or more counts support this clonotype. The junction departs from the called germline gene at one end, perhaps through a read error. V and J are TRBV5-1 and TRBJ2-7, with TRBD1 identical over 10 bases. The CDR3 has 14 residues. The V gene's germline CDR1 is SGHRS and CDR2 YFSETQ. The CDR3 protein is CASSLTGQGYAQYF. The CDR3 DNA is TGCGCCAGCAGCTTGACGGGACAGGGGTACGCGCAGTACTTC.

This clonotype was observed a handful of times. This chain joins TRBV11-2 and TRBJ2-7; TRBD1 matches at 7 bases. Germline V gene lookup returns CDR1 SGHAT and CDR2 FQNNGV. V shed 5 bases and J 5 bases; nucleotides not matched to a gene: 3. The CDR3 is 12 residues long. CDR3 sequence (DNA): TGTGCCAGCAGCACCGACAGGGACGAGCAGTACTTC. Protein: CASSTDRDEQYF.

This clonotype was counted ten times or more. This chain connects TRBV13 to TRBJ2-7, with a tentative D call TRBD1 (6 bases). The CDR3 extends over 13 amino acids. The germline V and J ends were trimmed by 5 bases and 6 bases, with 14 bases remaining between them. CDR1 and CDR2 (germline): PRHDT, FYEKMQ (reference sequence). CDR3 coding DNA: TGTGCCAGCAGCCCGGACAGTTTCCGCGAGCAGTACTTC. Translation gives CASSPDSFREQYF.

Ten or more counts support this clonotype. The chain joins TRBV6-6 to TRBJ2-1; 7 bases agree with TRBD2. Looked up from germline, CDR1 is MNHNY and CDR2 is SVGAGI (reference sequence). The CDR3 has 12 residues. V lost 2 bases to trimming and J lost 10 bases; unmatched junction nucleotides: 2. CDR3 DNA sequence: TGTGCCAGCAGTTACGTGCGGGGGGAGCAGTTCTTC. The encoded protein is CASSYVRGEQFF.

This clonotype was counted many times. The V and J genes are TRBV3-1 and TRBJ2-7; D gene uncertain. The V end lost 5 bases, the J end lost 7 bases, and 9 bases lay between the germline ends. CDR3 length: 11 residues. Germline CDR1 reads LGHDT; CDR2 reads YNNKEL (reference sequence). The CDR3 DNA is TGTGCCAGCAGCTACAAAAGGGAGCAGTACTTC. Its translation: CASSYKREQYF.

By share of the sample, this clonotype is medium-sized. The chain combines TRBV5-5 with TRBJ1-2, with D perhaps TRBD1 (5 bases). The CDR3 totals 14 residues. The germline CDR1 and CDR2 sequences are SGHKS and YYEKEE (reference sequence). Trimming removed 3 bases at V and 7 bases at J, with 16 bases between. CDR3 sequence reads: CASSSGTKSFGYTF. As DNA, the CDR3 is TGTGCCAGCAGCTCCGGGACTAAATCGTTTGGCTACACCTTC.